This paragraph covers one T cell receptor (beta chain) sequence. Antigen: not known. Only in-frame clones appear in the TCRdb table, and some are missing; sequencing was by immunoSEQ multiplex PCR. In the table there are about 88,000 clones, roughly nine tenths of which are singletons. This record comes from a study of T cell responses to AZD1222 COVID-19 vaccine. Study-wide points: Two AZD1222 administrations were followed by greater Spike-specific TCR breadth and depth.

The source of this sequence is an adult who received the AZD1222 COVID-19 vaccine. This specimen consisted of peripheral blood, obtained 28 days after the second AZD1222 dose.

CDR3 in amino acids: CASSNPRSTNEKLFF. The CDR3 bases are TGTGCCAGCAGCAACCCCAGATCAACTAATGAAAAACTGTTTTTT. V gene TRBV13 combines with J gene TRBJ1-4; D gene ambiguous. The V and J ends lost 5 bases and 0 bases respectively, with 10 bases between them. Germline loops: CDR1 PRHDT, CDR2 FYEKMQ (reference sequence). This CDR3 comprises 15 residues.